This is a list of T cell receptor beta chains from one sample in a study of T cell responses to AZD1222 COVID-19 vaccine. Sequencing used immunoSEQ multiplex PCR; TCRdb keeps in-frame clones, though not all of them. Of around 130,000 clones listed, around 91% were seen once; the top ten hold about 4.5%. The specimen was peripheral blood, collected on day 0 of AZD1222 vaccination. These receptor sequences come from an adult in good health. Each CDR3 is given with its conserved first and last residue. A D gene is named only where the DNA matches it firmly. Only part of the rows carry a size: once, few, many, or a class if the clone is expanded.

j_gene: TRBJ2-1; abundance: .; v_gene: TRBV7-9; d_gene: .; CDR3nt: TGTGCCAGCAGCCCACGGGACGGGAAAAAATACAATGAGCAGTTCTTC; CDR3aa: CASSPRDGKKYNEQFF
j_gene: TRBJ1-2; abundance: .; v_gene: TRBV9; d_gene: .; CDR3nt: TGTGCCAGCAGCGAGAATTCTAACTATGGCTACACCTTC; CDR3aa: CASSENSNYGYTF
j_gene: TRBJ2-6; abundance: .; v_gene: TRBV27; d_gene: .; CDR3nt: TGTGCCAGCAGTTTCGGTACCCGGGGGGCCAACGTCCTGACTTTC; CDR3aa: CASSFGTRGANVLTF
j_gene: TRBJ1-5; abundance: .; v_gene: TRBV27; d_gene: .; CDR3nt: TGTGCCAGCAGTTTGGGAGTTAATCAGCCCCAGCATTTT; CDR3aa: CASSLGVNQPQHF
j_gene: TRBJ1-2; abundance: .; v_gene: TRBV5-6; d_gene: .; CDR3nt: TGTGCCAGCAGCTTGGATCGGGTTCACTATGGCTACACCTTC; CDR3aa: CASSLDRVHYGYTF
j_gene: TRBJ2-1; abundance: .; v_gene: TRBV5-4; d_gene: TRBD1; CDR3nt: TGTGCCAGCAGCCCGATCCGGGACAGGGGACGATACAATGAGCAGTTCTTC; CDR3aa: CASSPIRDRGRYNEQFF
j_gene: TRBJ1-3; abundance: once; v_gene: TRBV6-4; d_gene: TRBD1; CDR3nt: TGTGCCAGCAGTGCGCCGAGGGACAGGGGAACGGGTGGAAACACCATATATTTT; CDR3aa: CASSAPRDRGTGGNTIYF
j_gene: TRBJ2-5; abundance: many; v_gene: TRBV6-5; d_gene: TRBD2; CDR3nt: TGTGCCAGCACTTCGCTAGCGGGAGGGCAAGAGACCCAGTACTTC; CDR3aa: CASTSLAGGQETQYF
j_gene: TRBJ1-1; abundance: .; v_gene: TRBV5-1; d_gene: .; CDR3nt: TGCGCCAGCAGCCCGCCGCGGGGGCGGAACACTGAAGCTTTCTTT; CDR3aa: CASSPPRGRNTEAFF
j_gene: TRBJ2-7; abundance: .; v_gene: TRBV5-1; d_gene: .; CDR3nt: TGCGCCAGCAGCGTGGACACCGCATACGAGCAGTACTTC; CDR3aa: CASSVDTAYEQYF
j_gene: TRBJ1-6; abundance: .; v_gene: TRBV5-1; d_gene: .; CDR3nt: TGCGCCAGCAGCTCCGGACGGACCACGTATAATTCACCCCTCCACTTT; CDR3aa: CASSSGRTTYNSPLHF
j_gene: TRBJ1-1; abundance: .; v_gene: TRBV5-4; d_gene: .; CDR3nt: TGTGCCAGCAGACTTTACGTCGGGACGAACACTGAAGCTTTCTTT; CDR3aa: CASRLYVGTNTEAFF
j_gene: TRBJ2-2; abundance: few; v_gene: TRBV5-1; d_gene: .; CDR3nt: TGCGCCAGCAGCTTGGCCGGGGCGAGGAGCGGGGAGCTGTTTTTT; CDR3aa: CASSLAGARSGELFF
j_gene: TRBJ1-4; abundance: .; v_gene: TRBV5-6; d_gene: TRBD1; CDR3nt: TGTGCCAGCAGCCCCCGACAGGGCTCAACTAATGAAAAACTGTTTTTT; CDR3aa: CASSPRQGSTNEKLFF
j_gene: TRBJ1-6; abundance: few; v_gene: TRBV6-4; d_gene: .; CDR3nt: TGTGCCAGCAGTGAGGGGGGGGCTGGTTCACCCCTCCACTTT; CDR3aa: CASSEGGAGSPLHF
j_gene: TRBJ1-1; abundance: .; v_gene: TRBV5-1; d_gene: .; CDR3nt: TGCGCCAGCAGCCCCGGTTTGCGGGGGGCGGACACTGAAGCTTTCTTT; CDR3aa: CASSPGLRGADTEAFF
j_gene: TRBJ2-7; abundance: .; v_gene: TRBV5-1; d_gene: TRBD1; CDR3nt: TGCGCCAGCAGCCTCGGGCCCGCCGGACAGGGGTCTTCCTACGAGCAGTACTTC; CDR3aa: CASSLGPAGQGSSYEQYF
j_gene: TRBJ1-6; abundance: once; v_gene: TRBV19; d_gene: .; CDR3nt: TGTGCCAGTAGTATACAGCAGGGTTATTCACCCCTCCACTTT; CDR3aa: CASSIQQGYSPLHF
j_gene: TRBJ1-2; abundance: .; v_gene: TRBV6-5; d_gene: TRBD1; CDR3nt: TGTGCCAGCAGTTACTCGATTACAGGGGGAAACTATGGCTACACCTTC; CDR3aa: CASSYSITGGNYGYTF
j_gene: TRBJ1-1; abundance: .; v_gene: TRBV6-1; d_gene: .; CDR3nt: TGTGCCAGCAGTGAAAAAGGGGGGGCGGGCACTGAAGCTTTCTTT; CDR3aa: CASSEKGGAGTEAFF
j_gene: TRBJ1-2; abundance: few; v_gene: TRBV28; d_gene: .; CDR3nt: TGTGCCAGCAATTCTTATGGCAGTTTTTATGGCTACACCTTC; CDR3aa: CASNSYGSFYGYTF
j_gene: TRBJ1-2; abundance: once; v_gene: TRBV28; d_gene: .; CDR3nt: TGTGCCAGCACCCCGCGGGGGGGGCGGCGGGGCACCTTC; CDR3aa: CASTPRGGRRGTF
j_gene: TRBJ1-2; abundance: .; v_gene: TRBV5-1; d_gene: .; CDR3nt: TGCGCCAGCAGCGTAGACCTCGCGACCCAGGGGGGCTACACCTTC; CDR3aa: CASSVDLATQGGYTF
j_gene: TRBJ1-1; abundance: .; v_gene: TRBV19; d_gene: .; CDR3nt: TGTGCCAGTAGTATTGTAGGGGGGAACACTGAAGCTTTCTTT; CDR3aa: CASSIVGGNTEAFF
j_gene: TRBJ1-5; abundance: .; v_gene: TRBV19; d_gene: .; CDR3nt: TGTGCCAGTAGTACCCTAAGGGGATCCAATCAGCCCCAGCATTTT; CDR3aa: CASSTLRGSNQPQHF
j_gene: TRBJ2-1; abundance: .; v_gene: TRBV6-5; d_gene: TRBD2; CDR3nt: TGTGCCAGCAGTCCCTTTGGCGGGGGGGAGCAGTTCTTC; CDR3aa: CASSPFGGGEQFF
j_gene: TRBJ2-6; abundance: .; v_gene: TRBV7-9; d_gene: .; CDR3nt: TGTGCCAGCAGCTTAACGGGAACTGGGGCCAACGTCCTGACTTTC; CDR3aa: CASSLTGTGANVLTF
j_gene: TRBJ2-1; abundance: .; v_gene: TRBV2; d_gene: .; CDR3nt: TGTGCCAGCAGTGGCATGGGTTTCACTGAGCAGTTCTTC; CDR3aa: CASSGMGFTEQFF
j_gene: TRBJ1-5; abundance: .; v_gene: TRBV5-5; d_gene: .; CDR3nt: TGTGCCAGCAGCTTGTTTGGAGGAAATCAGCCCCAGCATTTT; CDR3aa: CASSLFGGNQPQHF
j_gene: TRBJ2-7; abundance: .; v_gene: TRBV18; d_gene: .; CDR3nt: TGTGCCAGCTCCTCCGGCGCGGGATACGAGCAGTACTTC; CDR3aa: CASSSGAGYEQYF
j_gene: TRBJ2-5; abundance: .; v_gene: TRBV2; d_gene: .; CDR3nt: .; CDR3aa: CASILGTDKETQYF
j_gene: TRBJ2-7; abundance: .; v_gene: TRBV12-3/TRBV12-4; d_gene: .; CDR3nt: TGTGCCAGCGGCCGCGCCTACGAGCAGTACTTC; CDR3aa: CASGRAYEQYF